This T cell receptor (beta chain) was sequenced during a study of shared clonotypes between healthy human individuals. The repertoire was sequenced with immunoSEQ multiplex PCR; TCRdb's copy has only in-frame clones and lacks some. The sample contains about 690,000 clones, roughly 91% of which appear only once. The CDR3 has 15 amino acids. Trimming removed 3 bases at V and 2 bases at J, with 14 bases between. The germline gives CDR1 SGHRS, CDR2 YFSETQ. To make CD8 memory, CD45RO+ cells were put together with CCR7-negative CD45RA+ TemRA cells. Sequencing was performed on memory CD8+ T cells from PBMCs. Subset meaning: CD45RO+ cells pooled with CCR7-negative TemRA cells. The TCR originated in a man aged 18 to 29 in good health. Some clones in this sample may be carry-over from other donors' samples. This chain joins TRBV5-1 and TRBJ2-5, with D possibly matching TRBD2 (5 bases). In nucleotides, the CDR3 is TGCGCCAGCAGCTCCGGCCAGCGGAGGCAAGAGACCCAGTACTTC. Its protein product is CASSSGQRRQETQYF.